This entry lists 29 T cell receptor beta chains sequenced from one sample in a study of cytomegalovirus exposure and HLA in healthy donors. Primers included in the PCR were 60 Vbeta and 13 Jbeta primers. Repertoires were generated with immunoSEQ multiplex PCR, while TCRdb's copy carries only in-frame clones and drops some. The profile shows around 150,000 clones, 68% of them singletons. Sequenced input: PBMCs. These receptors were collected from a man aged 50-60 years in good health and CMV-seronegative.

The rearrangement links TRBV25-1 to TRBJ1-2; 7 bases line up with TRBD1. After removal of 5 bases from V and 3 bases from J, the junction contained 3 bases not matched to a gene. Germline V CDR1 and CDR2: MGHDK, SYGVNS. CDR3 length equals 13 residues. CDR3 amino acids: CASSTTGDYGYTF. CDR3 in DNA: TGTGCCAGCAGTACAACAGGGGACTATGGCTACACCTTC.

V gene TRBV5-1 combines with J gene TRBJ2-7; D is uncertain. Germline V gives CDR1 SGHRS, CDR2 YFSETQ. V lost 4 bases to trimming and J lost 6 bases, with 11 bases between them. CDR3 size: 12 residues. CDR3 sequence (DNA): TGCGCCAGCAGCCTACCGCTCGGCGAGCAGTACTTC. This sequence encodes CASSLPLGEQYF.

The chain carries TRBV15 and TRBJ2-3, with 10 bases matching TRBD2. The junction had 7 bases not matched to a gene; V was cut back by 1 base and J by 6 bases. The CDR3 runs to 16 residues. Germline V gene data show CDR1 as LNHNV and CDR2 as YYDKDF (reference sequence). The CDR3 region is CATSRGSGGAADTQYF. The CDR3 bases are TGTGCCACCAGCAGAGGAAGCGGGGGGGCCGCGGATACGCAGTATTTT. Based on the CDR3 plus reference TRBV15 and TRBJ2-3, the full variable domain is DAMVIQNPRYQVTQFGKPVTLSCSQTLNHNVMYWYQQKSSQAPKLLFHYYDKDFNNEADTPDNFQSRRPNTSFCFLDIRSPGLGDTAMYLCATSRGSGGAADTQYFGPGTRLTVL.

The rearrangement joins TRBV25-1 to TRBJ1-1; a weak D match, TRBD1 (6 bases). Germline V gives CDR1 MGHDK, CDR2 SYGVNS. The germline V and J ends were trimmed by 5 bases and 6 bases, with 16 bases remaining between them. There are 14 residues in the CDR3. The CDR3 here is CASSPQGTQAEAFF. As DNA, the CDR3 is TGTGCCAGCAGTCCACAGGGAACTCAAGCTGAAGCTTTCTTT.

This clone was detected once. The V call is TRBV14, the J call TRBJ1-3, with D uncertain. This CDR3 spans 16 amino acids. Trimming took 0 bases from V and 4 from J, leaving 13 bases between them. Germline-derived CDR1 and CDR2 are SGHDN and FVKESK. CDR3 amino acids: CASSQERQLRGNTIYF. DNA of the CDR3: TGTGCCAGCAGCCAAGAGCGTCAACTCCGCGGAAACACCATATATTTT.

In DNA, the CDR3 is TGCGCCAGCAGCCAAGTACCCGGGGGGGAGCAGTACTTC. It translates to CASSQVPGGEQYF. The chain joins TRBV4-1 to TRBJ2-7; 7 bases match TRBD2. The CDR3 contains 13 residues. V was pared by 1 base and J by 7 bases, with 4 bases of the junction left unmatched. Germline values: CDR1 MGHRA, CDR2 YSYEKL.

This sequence joins TRBV7-9 and TRBJ2-5, with D possibly matching TRBD2 (7 bases). The tail of the sequence fits TRBJ2-7 better, so the J call may be wrong. CDR1 and CDR2 (germline): SEHNR, FQNEAQ (reference sequence). The CDR3 totals 15 residues. CDR3: CASSLRGAQSYEQYF. In nucleotides, the CDR3 is TGTGCCAGCAGCTTACGGGGGGCGCAGTCCTACGAGCAGTACTTC.

The gene calls are TRBV11-2 and TRBJ2-1, with 8 nucleotides matching TRBD2. The V gene's germline CDR1 is SGHAT and CDR2 FQNNGV. J gave up 7 bases and V 5 bases, and 7 bases lay outside the gene matches. The CDR3 is 14 amino acids. The CDR3: CASSPGLARNEQFF. The CDR3 nucleotides read TGTGCCAGCAGCCCAGGACTAGCCCGAAATGAGCAGTTCTTC. The full variable domain, completed using reference TRBV11-2 and TRBJ2-1, is EAGVAQSPRYKIIEKRQSVAFWCNPISGHATLYWYQQILGQGPKLLIQFQNNGVVDDSQLPKDRFSAERLKGVDSTLKIQPAKLEDSAVYLCASSPGLARNEQFFGPGTRLTVL.

This chain links TRBV4-2 with TRBJ2-3; the match to TRBD2 covers 14 bases. The germline V gene has CDR1 LGHNA and CDR2 YNFKEQ. Trimming cost V 2 bases and J 7 bases; bases outside gene matches: 5. The CDR3 loop spans 16 amino acids. The CDR3 here is CASSQTGTSGGYTQYF. CDR3 DNA sequence: TGTGCCAGCAGCCAAACTGGGACTAGCGGGGGATATACGCAGTATTTT.

V is TRBV5-4 and J is TRBJ2-3; 12 bases align to TRBD2. The CDR3 has 15 residues. The germline V gene encodes CDR1 SGHNT and CDR2 YYREEE (reference sequence). The V and J ends lost 0 bases and 6 bases, in that order; junction bases with no gene match: 2. CDR3 protein: CASSLDLAGGDTQYF. CDR3 nucleotides: TGTGCCAGCAGCTTGGATCTAGCGGGGGGGGATACGCAGTATTTT.

V is TRBV13 and J is TRBJ2-3, with 8 nucleotides matching TRBD1. J was trimmed by 1 base and V by 5 bases; bases with no gene match: 11. The CDR3 has 17 residues. The V gene's germline CDR1 is PRHDT and CDR2 FYEKMQ (reference sequence). Here the CDR3 DNA reads TGTGCCAGCAGCCAATTTTCTAAGACAGGGGGCACAGATACGCAGTATTTT. It codes for CASSQFSKTGGTDTQYF.

The rearrangement joins TRBV7-8 to TRBJ1-3; tentative D call: TRBD1 (5 bases). This CDR3 region has 16 residues. V was trimmed by 1 base and J by 3 bases, leaving 13 bases between them. The germline CDR1 and CDR2 sequences are SGHVS and FQNEAQ. DNA for the CDR3: TGTGCCAGCAGCTTAGTAAAGGGGTTAATTGGAAACACCATATATTTT. The encoded protein is CASSLVKGLIGNTIYF.

This chain links TRBV7-2 with TRBJ2-7, with D perhaps TRBD2 (5 bases). V was cut by 5 bases and J by 3 bases, with 17 bases left in between. Germline CDR1 reads SGHTA; CDR2 reads FQGNSA. CDR3 length equals 15 residues. DNA of the CDR3: TGTGCCAGCAGCCCTAGAGGGTTAGATAGCTACGAGCAGTACTTC. Its protein is CASSPRGLDSYEQYF.

The rearrangement uses TRBV7-2 and TRBJ1-1; D perhaps matches TRBD1 (6 bases). This CDR3 region has 15 residues. CDR1 and CDR2 (germline): SGHTA, FQGNSA. Trimming cost V 5 bases and J 0 bases, with 13 bases left between them. This CDR3 reads CASSIRTVMNTEAFF. DNA for the CDR3: TGTGCCAGCAGCATTAGGACAGTGATGAACACTGAAGCTTTCTTT.

This clone came up once. This chain connects TRBV12-5 to TRBJ2-1; TRBD1 matches 8 bases. This CDR3 has 17 amino acids. J was trimmed by 6 bases and V by 4 bases; bases with no gene match: 14. Germline V gene lookup returns CDR1 LGHNT and CDR2 FRNRAP. The CDR3 spells CASGYTGGRGLGNEQFF. In DNA form, the CDR3 reads TGTGCTAGTGGTTATACAGGGGGTAGGGGTTTGGGCAATGAGCAGTTCTTC.

The chain recombines TRBV5-1 with TRBJ1-1, with 7 bases identical to TRBD1. The CDR3 loop spans 14 amino acids. V trimming: 4 bases; J trimming: 5 bases; junction bases outside the gene matches: 8. CDR1 and CDR2 from the germline V gene are SGHRS and YFSETQ. The CDR3 coding sequence is TGCGCCAGCAGCCAACAGGGGCCGGGGACTGAAGCTTTCTTT. This encodes CASSQQGPGTEAFF. Based on the CDR3 plus reference TRBV5-1 and TRBJ1-1, the full variable domain is KAGVTQTPRYLIKTRGQQVTLSCSPISGHRSVSWYQQTPGQGLQFLFEYFSETQRNKGNFPGRFSGRQFSNSRSEMNVSTLELGDSALYLCASSQQGPGTEAFFGQGTRLTVV.

The chain joins TRBV5-1 to TRBJ2-1; 14 bases agree with TRBD2. This CDR3 comprises 18 residues. The V gene's germline CDR1 is SGHRS and CDR2 YFSETQ. With 0 bases clipped from V and 6 bases from J, the junction kept 8 bases outside the gene matches. DNA for the CDR3: TGCGCCAGCAGCTTGGTTCCCCGGACTAGCGGGGGGCTCAATGAGCAGTTCTTC. Protein product: CASSLVPRTSGGLNEQFF.

The chain has TRBV21-1 and TRBJ2-3; the tabulated D call, TRBD1, remains unverified against the DNA. TRBV21-1 is described as a pseudogene. The CDR3 consists of 18 residues. CDR3 nucleotides: TGTGCCAGCAGCAAAGAAGGGGAAGGACAGGCCGCCCTGAATACGCAGTATTTT. Translation gives CASSKEGEGQAALNTQYF.

This clone showed up just once. The V and J genes are TRBV4-3 and TRBJ2-7; the D gene is possibly TRBD1 (5 bases). Germline values: CDR1 LGHNA, CDR2 YSLEER. This CDR3 spans 14 amino acids. V lost 5 bases and J 1 base, leaving 12 bases between the germline ends. CDR3 DNA: TGCGCCAGCAGCAGACTTCAGGGATCCTACGAGCAGTACTTC. Translation gives CASSRLQGSYEQYF.

Written as DNA, the CDR3 is TGTGCCAGCAGCTTAGCGCCCGCCGGGGGGCAGTTCTTC. Protein product: CASSLAPAGGQFF. The chain carries TRBV7-8 and TRBJ2-1; D perhaps matches TRBD2 (6 bases). This CDR3 comprises 13 residues. Germline CDR1 reads SGHVS; CDR2 reads FQNEAQ. V lost 0 bases and J 12 bases, leaving 12 bases between the germline ends.

For the CDR3, the DNA is TGTGCCAGCAGTGAAGGGTGGGGCCCAGATACGCAGTATTTT. The encoded protein is CASSEGWGPDTQYF. The J gene is TRBJ2-3, the V gene TRBV2; perhaps TRBD1 as D (5 bases). Trimming shortened V by 1 base and J by 4 bases, and 9 bases separated the two germline ends. CDR1 and CDR2 (germline): SNHLY, FYNNEI. This CDR3 has 14 residues.

The chain combines TRBV19 with TRBJ1-1, with D tentatively TRBD1 (6 bases). V was trimmed by 10 bases and J by 0 bases, leaving 12 bases between them. In germline, CDR1 is LNHDA, CDR2 SQIVND (reference sequence). The CDR3 totals 13 residues. CDR3 bases: TGTGCCACCCGGACAGAATTGAACACTGAAGCTTTCTTT. Translating gives CATRTELNTEAFF.

This rearrangement joins TRBV15 to TRBJ1-1, with 9 bases matching TRBD1. The V and J ends lost 4 bases and 8 bases, in that order; junction bases with no gene match: 8. This CDR3 spans 14 amino acids. Per germline, CDR1 LNHNV and CDR2 YYDKDF (reference sequence). In nucleotides, the CDR3 is TGTGCCACCAGCACAGCCGGGACAGGGACAGAAGCTTTCTTT. Protein: CATSTAGTGTEAFF.

V is TRBV7-3 and J is TRBJ2-7; 7 bases align to TRBD1. From germline, CDR1 is SGHTA and CDR2 FQGTGA. This CDR3 region has 15 residues. V shed 2 bases and J 2 bases; nucleotides not matched to a gene: 6. In DNA form, the CDR3 reads TGTGCCAGCAGCTTATTGGGGACAGAGGCCTACGAGCAGTACTTC. Translated: CASSLLGTEAYEQYF.

The rearrangement links TRBV19 to TRBJ2-7; 7 positions agree with TRBD1. There are 14 residues in the CDR3. Germline CDR1 is LNHDA and CDR2 is SQIVND (reference sequence). J gave up 0 bases and V 5 bases, and 4 bases lay outside the gene matches. The CDR3 is CASSSQGSSYEQYF. Written as DNA, the CDR3 is TGTGCCAGTAGTTCACAGGGGAGCTCCTACGAGCAGTACTTC. The entire variable domain, with the rest obtained from reference TRBV19 and TRBJ2-7, is as follows: DGGITQSPKYLFRKEGQNVTLSCEQNLNHDAMYWYRQDPGQGLRLIYYSQIVNDFQKGDIAEGYSVSREKKESFPLTVTSAQKNPTAFYLCASSSQGSSYEQYFGPGTRLTVT.

The chain carries TRBV6-5 and TRBJ1-2, with unresolved D. V was pared by 6 bases and J by 8 bases, with 22 bases between. This CDR3 has 15 amino acids. Germline CDR1 MNHEY, CDR2 SVGAGI. The CDR3 region has the DNA TGTGCCAGCAGCCCCCGAACAACCGTCCTCGGGGGCTACACCTTC. Residues: CASSPRTTVLGGYTF.

The rearrangement links TRBV18 to TRBJ1-1; 8 nucleotides agree with TRBD1. The CDR3 contains 14 residues. The ends lost 4 bases at V and 1 base at J; junction bases unmatched: 2. Germline assignment: CDR1 KGHSH and CDR2 LQKENI. The CDR3 DNA sequence: TGTGCCAGCTCACTTGGGACAGGGAACACTGAAGCTTTCTTT. This encodes CASSLGTGNTEAFF.

The chain carries TRBV5-1 and TRBJ2-2; 7 bases line up with TRBD1. The CDR3 totals 16 residues. The germline V gene has CDR1 SGHRS and CDR2 YFSETQ. J lost 3 bases, V lost 0 bases, and 5 bases had no gene match. In DNA, the CDR3 is TGCGCCAGCAGCTTGGCCAAGGGGGCTTACACCGGGGAGCTGTTTTTT. Its protein product is CASSLAKGAYTGELFF.

This rearrangement joins TRBV7-2 to TRBJ2-1; TRBD2 agrees at 12 bases. Germline V gives CDR1 SGHTA, CDR2 FQGNSA. The V gene end was trimmed by 5 bases and the J gene end by 4 bases; junction bases not matched to a gene: 3. The CDR3 runs 15 residues. The CDR3 region is CASSPTSGGYNEQFF. The CDR3, as DNA: TGTGCCAGCAGCCCGACTAGCGGGGGTTACAATGAGCAGTTCTTC.